A selection of T cell receptor beta chains follows, all from one sample in a study of cytomegalovirus exposure and HLA in healthy donors. This table comes from immunoSEQ multiplex PCR, and its TCRdb copy is limited to in-frame clones, with some not included. The sample carries about 150,000 clones, about 82% recorded once. The sequencing input was PBMCs. The receptor source for this set is a human donor in good health. The CDR3 runs from the conserved cysteine through the conserved F or W. Fields, in order: CDR3 length, D gene, clone size, V gene, J gene, CDR3 protein, CDR3 DNA. The D gene is left open where the match is weak. Rows give clone size only sometimes, using once, few, many, or a class for an expanded clone.

14,.,.,TRBV29-1,TRBJ2-1,CSVVLAGPYNEQFF,TGCAGCGTTGTCCTGGCGGGTCCCTACAATGAGCAGTTCTTC
14,.,.,TRBV18,TRBJ2-4,CASSPSDSKNIQYF,TGTGCCAGCTCACCCTCAGACAGTAAAAACATTCAGTACTTC
14,.,.,TRBV25-1,TRBJ1-1,CASSDPAGGTEAFF,TGTGCCAGCAGTGACCCCGCCGGGGGCACTGAAGCTTTCTTT
14,TRBD1,.,TRBV19,TRBJ1-5,CASSMMGQSQPQHF,TGTGCCAGTAGTATGATGGGACAGTCCCAGCCCCAGCATTTT
13,TRBD2,.,TRBV15,TRBJ2-5,CATSGGGSETQYF,TGTGCCACCAGCGGGGGGGGATCGGAGACCCAGTACTTC
15,TRBD1,.,TRBV6-5,TRBJ2-5,CASSPGTGNQETQYF,TGTGCCAGCAGTCCAGGGACAGGGAACCAAGAGACCCAGTACTTC
16,.,.,TRBV9,TRBJ1-3,CASSYRPDSSGNTIYF,TGTGCCAGCAGCTATCGCCCGGACTCCTCTGGAAACACCATATATTTT
13,TRBD1,.,TRBV14,TRBJ2-5,CASSHTGVATQYF,TGTGCCAGCAGCCACACAGGGGTTGCGACCCAGTACTTC
16,TRBD1,.,TRBV5-1,TRBJ1-1,CASSPWTGIMNTEAFF,TGCGCCAGCAGCCCCTGGACAGGGATCATGAACACTGAAGCTTTCTTT
14,TRBD2,.,TRBV5-1,TRBJ2-1,CASSNIAGYNEQFF,TGCGCCAGCAGCAACATAGCGGGGTACAATGAGCAGTTCTTC
15,.,.,TRBV7-3,TRBJ2-7,CASSLRGASSYEQYF,TGTGCCAGCAGCTTACGGGGGGCGAGCTCCTACGAGCAGTACTTC
15,TRBD1,.,TRBV6-4,TRBJ1-2,CASRPSYSGGYGYTF,TGTGCCAGCAGGCCCTCGTATTCAGGGGGCTATGGCTACACCTTC
14,TRBD1,.,TRBV11-2,TRBJ1-2,CASRGTGNNYGYTF,TGTGCCAGCAGAGGGACAGGGAACAACTATGGCTACACCTTC
14,.,.,TRBV6-5,TRBJ1-2,CASSYSPGSYGYTF,TGTGCCAGCAGTTACTCGCCCGGTTCCTATGGCTACACCTTC
16,TRBD2,.,TRBV5-6,TRBJ2-2,CASSFIAGGTPGELFF,TGTGCCAGCAGCTTTATAGCGGGAGGGACCCCCGGGGAGCTGTTTTTT
16,.,.,TRBV5-4,TRBJ2-3,CASSGLPGAYTDTQYF,TGTGCCAGCAGCGGTCTCCCGGGAGCATACACAGATACGCAGTATTTT
16,.,.,TRBV5-1,TRBJ2-1,CASSFLPLGGYNEQFF,TGCGCCAGCAGCTTTTTACCCTTAGGGGGCTACAATGAGCAGTTCTTC
13,.,.,TRBV10-2,TRBJ1-1,CASTPTANTEAFF,TGCGCCAGCACCCCGACAGCGAACACTGAAGCTTTCTTT
15,TRBD2,.,TRBV18,TRBJ2-1,CASSPVSGANNEQFF,TGTGCCAGCTCACCTGTCAGCGGGGCGAACAATGAGCAGTTCTTC
15,.,.,TRBV21-1,TRBJ2-1,CASSGEHFLYNEQFF,TGTGCCAGCAGCGGGGAGCACTTTCTCTACAATGAGCAGTTCTTC
14,.,.,TRBV7-2,TRBJ2-7,CASSSNRAAYEQYF,TGTGCCAGCAGCTCCAACAGGGCTGCCTACGAGCAGTACTTC
11,.,.,TRBV28,TRBJ2-5,CALGGLETQYF,TGTGCCCTGGGGGGGCTGGAGACCCAGTACTTC
19,.,.,TRBV11-1,TRBJ2-6,CASRPDPWGQESGANVLTF,TGTGCCAGCAGGCCCGACCCGTGGGGGCAAGAATCTGGGGCCAACGTCCTGACTTTC
15,TRBD1,.,TRBV11-2,TRBJ2-2,CASSQTGIDTGELFF,TGTGCCAGCAGCCAGACAGGGATCGACACCGGGGAGCTGTTTTTT
14,TRBD2,.,TRBV28,TRBJ2-5,CASSLSGGVETQYF,TGTGCCAGCAGTTTAAGTGGGGGGGTAGAGACCCAGTACTTC
15,.,once,TRBV6-6,TRBJ1-1,CASSYSRQFNTEAFF,TGTGCCAGCAGTTACTCGAGACAGTTTAACACTGAAGCTTTCTTT
15,TRBD2,.,TRBV28,TRBJ2-1,CATDFSGASYNEQFF,TGTGCCACCGATTTTAGCGGGGCCTCCTACAATGAGCAGTTCTTC
14,TRBD1,.,TRBV15,TRBJ2-7,CATSPWTGSYEQYF,TGTGCCACCAGTCCGTGGACAGGAAGCTACGAGCAGTACTTC
15,.,.,TRBV7-6,TRBJ2-5,CASSPRVMGTGTQYF,TGTGCCAGCAGCCCGAGGGTAATGGGAACGGGGACCCAGTACTTC
13,TRBD1,.,TRBV5-6,TRBJ1-1,CASSLQGGMKAFF,TGTGCCAGCAGCTTACAGGGGGGTATGAAAGCTTTCTTT
17,.,.,TRBV4-3,TRBJ2-3,CASSQDSPGTPPDTQYF,TGCGCCAGCAGCCAAGATAGTCCAGGAACCCCCCCAGATACGCAGTATTTT
14,TRBD1,.,TRBV2,TRBJ2-7,CASNRGTGRYEQYF,TGTGCCAGCAACCGGGGGACAGGGAGGTACGAGCAGTACTTC
15,TRBD1,.,TRBV6-1,TRBJ1-5,CASSGDRVYGEPQHF,TGTGCCAGCAGTGGGGACAGGGTTTACGGTGAGCCCCAGCATTTT
15,.,.,TRBV21-1,TRBJ2-7,CASSKETGGTEEQYF,TGTGCCAGCAGCAAAGAGACAGGGGGAACGGAGGAGCAGTACTTC
16,TRBD1,.,TRBV11-3,TRBJ2-2,CASSLDHPGGVGELFF,TGTGCCAGCAGCTTAGACCACCCAGGGGGCGTCGGGGAGCTGTTTTTT
14,TRBD2,.,TRBV13,TRBJ2-7,CASSGTSGGEEQYF,TGTGCCAGCAGCGGGACTAGCGGGGGAGAAGAGCAGTACTTC
15,.,.,TRBV9,TRBJ2-2,CASSVVEGLTGELFF,TGTGCCAGCAGCGTAGTGGAGGGGCTCACCGGGGAGCTGTTTTTT